Here is one T cell receptor beta chain with its context. Its target antigen remains unknown. No quality values exist for individual bases; no much larger clone is one base distant. A MiSeq instrument was used for deep resolution sequencing, which targeted depths ranging from 1 in 1 million up to 1 in 200,000 T cells, with coverage averaging 10x for each clonotype. The immunoSEQ hsTCRB Kit was used to generate TCR beta libraries. Regarding the original processing steps: The data were analyzed with ImmunoSEQ Analyzer and ImmunoSEQ Data Assistant, and V, D and J gene assignments followed IMGT definitions. Clonality, which ranges from 0 to 1, was calculated as one minus the normalized Shannon entropy of productive rearrangement frequencies. Only overrepresented clonotypes making up at least 0.05% of each patient's repertoire were included in the public clonotype analysis. About twelve repertoires from age-matched healthy donors, obtained from immuneACCESS, served as clonality controls. Drawn from immuneACCESS, this table holds only the in-frame rearrangements with V and J called that TCRdb kept. Clones are partly lost; checked studies trace under half to an unresolved V gene and leave the rest unexplained. That table supplies the V and J calls and clone size; D and trimming were determined from the DNA. A total of 150,000 to 200,000 clones appear in this sample, around nine tenths of them only once. The ten largest account for roughly 3% of the sample.

The data were taken from a study of cytotoxic CD8 clonotypes in ibrutinib-treated CLL (dated by TCRdb to about 2021). Looking at the study overall: The cohort included about 15 treatment-naive and some 10 relapsed/refractory patients; under 18 were IGHV unmutated. Responses were partial in about 25 patients and complete in 2; after median around 72 months follow-up, about 14 stayed in remission and roughly twelve progressed. Response samples were obtained after a median of around 11 months of treatment, with a range of about 6 to 40 months. An average of about 260,000 productive templates and approximately 91,000 productive rearrangements was obtained per sample. Longitudinal samples were available for about 30% of the roughly 86 trial participants. Cryopreserved peripheral blood mononuclear cells were obtained before treatment, at response, and at either sustained remission or disease progression. Every remission and progressive disease sample was obtained while ibrutinib was still being received by the patients.

From cysteine to phenylalanine, the CDR3 is 15 amino acids long. The only DNA kept is the CDR3, 45 bases in frame from the first base. From the germline V gene, CDR1 is SGHTA and CDR2 is FQGNSA. V is cut back by 2 bases and J by 5 bases, with 6 bases in the junction unmatched. General findings and caveats noted by the study authors: Public clonotypes were found to be uncommon and were observed to contract or remain stable during treatment; the increase in clonality was shown to reflect expansion of private clonotypes at ibrutinib response. Lymph node repertoires were not examined, and the timing of sampling was not matched between patients in sustained remission and those whose disease progressed. Baseline clonality was found to be higher than that of age-matched healthy donors and was strongly correlated with circulating CD8+ T-cell counts. Clonality rose at ibrutinib response, remained stable during sustained remission, and dropped back toward baseline at progression.

Read against the paper, the sample's time point label means: progressive disease on ibrutinib. For TCR beta library preparation, about 2.1 micrograms of genomic DNA were extracted from the cryopreserved PBMCs. Longitudinal blood samples from CLL patients receiving ibrutinib monotherapy were subjected to high-throughput TCR beta sequencing. The patients were enrolled in a single-center, open-label phase 2 trial of ibrutinib monotherapy. Recombination joined TRBV7-2 with TRBJ2-7; 10 of the junction bases match TRBD2. Sequenced here: PBMCs, sampled at disease progression, from a patient treated with ibrutinib. The sequence came from a human donor with chronic lymphocytic leukemia. The DNA reads TGTGCCAGCAGCTTATATAAGCGGGAGGGCAACGAGCAGTACTTC. Its coded protein is CASSLYKREGNEQYF.